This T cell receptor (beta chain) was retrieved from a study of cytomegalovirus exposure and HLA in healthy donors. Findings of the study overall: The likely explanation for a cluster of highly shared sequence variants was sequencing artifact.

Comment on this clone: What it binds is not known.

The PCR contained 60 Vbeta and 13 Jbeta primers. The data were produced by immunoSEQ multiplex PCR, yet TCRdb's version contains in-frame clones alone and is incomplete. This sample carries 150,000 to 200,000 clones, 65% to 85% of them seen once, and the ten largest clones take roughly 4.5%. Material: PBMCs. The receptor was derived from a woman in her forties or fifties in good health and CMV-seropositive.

For the CDR3, the DNA is TGTGCCAGCAGTGAAGCCAGCGGGGCAACTAATGAAAAACTGTTTTTT. Amino acid sequence: CASSEASGATNEKLFF. This chain joins TRBV6-1 and TRBJ1-4, with D unclear. V was pared by 0 bases and J by 0 bases, with 8 bases between. Germline V gives CDR1 MNHNS, CDR2 SASEGT. The CDR3 runs to 16 residues.